The present TCR beta chain was sequenced within a study of cytomegalovirus exposure and HLA in healthy donors. V was clipped by 0 bases and J by 3 bases, with 9 bases between them. Per germline, CDR1 KGHSH and CDR2 LQKENI. This CDR3 is 14 amino acids long. Primers for the PCR totalled 60 Vbeta and 13 Jbeta. Profiled with immunoSEQ multiplex PCR; TCRdb holds only in-frame clones, not every one. The data show 100,000 to 150,000 clones, approximately 78% seen once. Sequencing was carried out using PBMCs. The chain combines TRBV18 with TRBJ2-7; D gene uncertain. This sequence originates from a human donor in good health. The CDR3 is CASSPPAQSYEQYF. In DNA, the CDR3 is TGTGCCAGCTCACCACCGGCACAGAGCTACGAGCAGTACTTC.